The source of this T cell receptor beta chain is a study of early T cells in non-severe SARS-CoV-2 infection. Study information: Chains from this unsorted whole-blood bulk RNA could not be paired. Notes on the study in general: Private and CD4 specificities were missed by VDJdb matching, skewed to anti-spike CD8.

Individual cDNA molecules each received unique molecular identifiers attached to them. MiXCR was run by TCRdb on the 5' RACE reads, yielding one entry per CDR3 protein. The repertoire holds some 76,000 distinct CDR3 sequences, with approximately 14% as singletons. This clonotype was observed a few times. The antigen remains unidentified. Per germline, CDR1 LGHNA and CDR2 YSLEER. V was pared by 1 base and J by 7 bases, with 11 bases between. There are 13 residues in the CDR3. This chain uses TRBV4-3 with TRBJ2-7; possibly TRBD2 for D (5 bases). The origin of this receptor is an adult who was a healthcare worker with PCR-confirmed SARS-CoV-2 infection or an uninfected control (not recorded which). The sequenced sample was whole blood. The CDR3 protein is CASSQGTLGEQYF. DNA of the CDR3: TGCGCCAGCAGCCAAGGGACTCTGGGAGAGCAGTACTTC.